These 7 T cell receptor beta chains came from one sample sequenced in a study of Graves' ophthalmopathy and Graves' hyperthyroidism. Researchers took RNA transcripts and amplified TCR beta CDR3 regions from them. RT-PCR with HTBI primers came first, then second-round multiplex PCR. Using its own MiXCR run on the multiplex PCR reads, TCRdb lists one record per CDR3 protein. Among 650,000 to 900,000 distinct CDR3 sequences listed, approximately 40% were seen once. Sample: peripheral blood. The source of these receptors is an adult man with Graves' ophthalmopathy.

The V gene is TRBV20-1, the J gene TRBJ2-7; 9 nucleotides align to TRBD1. Germline assignment: CDR1 DFQATT and CDR2 SNEGSKA (reference sequence). This CDR3 is built from 14 residues. V dropped 8 bases and J dropped 5; count of bases not matched to a gene: 13. Here the CDR3 DNA reads TGCAGTTCCACAGCCGGGACAGGGTTGAACGAGCAGTACTTC. Translating it yields CSSTAGTGLNEQYF.

Of note for this clonotype: A read error may account for a junction end that differs from germline. This rearrangement joins TRBV2 to TRBJ2-7, with D possibly matching TRBD2 (5 bases). The CDR3 is made up of 14 amino acids. CDR1 and CDR2 (germline): SNHLY, FYNNEI. The CDR3 bases are TGTGCCAGCAGGCCCGGACTGGGGAACTACGAGCACTACTTC. Protein sequence: CASRPGLGNYEHYF.

This clonotype was recorded at least ten times. CDR3 bases: TGCAGCGCCCTCGGGGACATGGAGACCCAGTACTTC. As protein: CSALGDMETQYF. The chain uses TRBV29-1 and TRBJ2-5, with D perhaps matching TRBD1 (6 bases). The germline CDR1 and CDR2 sequences are SQVTM and ANQGSEA. CDR3 length: 12 residues. V lost 7 bases, J lost 5 bases, and 14 bases lay in between.

As for this clonotype: A much bigger clone sits one base away, suggesting this may be a read error. This rearrangement joins TRBV24-1 to TRBJ2-5; a weak D match, TRBD1 (6 bases). The germline CDR1 and CDR2 sequences are KGHDR and SFDVKD. V was clipped by 5 bases and J by 5 bases, with 17 bases between them. The CDR3 runs 15 residues. CDR3 region: CATSGPHRDGETQYF. The CDR3 DNA reads TGTGCCACCAGTGGTCCCCACAGGGATGGCGAGACCCAGTACTTC.

This clonotype was seen more than once but under ten times. The rearrangement joins TRBV7-9 to TRBJ2-5, with 7 bases fitting TRBD2. The germline V gene has CDR1 SEHNR and CDR2 FQNEAQ (reference sequence). CDR3 length equals 12 residues. J lost 4 bases, V lost 9 bases, and 5 bases had no gene match. The chain's CDR3 is CASDTGGETQYF. CDR3 nucleotide sequence: TGTGCCAGTGATACGGGGGGAGAGACCCAGTACTTC.

This clonotype was seen only a few times. This chain links TRBV5-1 with TRBJ1-4; the D is unclear. The CDR3 contains 14 residues. In germline, CDR1 is SGHRS, CDR2 YFSETQ. Trimming removed 3 bases at V and 0 bases at J, with 6 bases between. Written as DNA, the CDR3 is TGCGCCAGCAGCTCACTAACAACTAATGAAAAACTGTTTTTT. Translating gives CASSSLTTNEKLFF.

In its sample, this clonotype was seen many times. The CDR3 end shows no conserved phenylalanine or tryptophan, and so a read error is likely. The rearrangement joins TRBV29-1 to TRBJ1-1, with D perhaps matching TRBD1 (5 bases). Germline CDR1 is SQVTM and CDR2 is ANQGSEA. V shed 6 bases and J shed 3 bases, with 11 bases lying between them. This CDR3 is built from 12 residues. The CDR3 reads CSVSDRYTEAFL. CDR3 DNA: TGCAGCGTGAGTGACAGATACACTGAAGCTTTCCTT.